The present T cell receptor beta chain was sequenced within a study of blood T cell repertoires in COVID-19. Method: immunoSEQ multiplex PCR; TCRdb's copy keeps in-frame clones and lacks some. This sample has about 110,000 clones; over 55% occur once, and the top ten carry approximately 0.9%. Germline CDR1 MDHEN, CDR2 SYDVKM. The CDR3 extends over 16 amino acids. With 5 bases clipped from V and 0 bases from J, the junction kept 6 bases outside the gene matches. V is TRBV28 and J is TRBJ1-5; 8 bases are shared with TRBD1. Material: peripheral blood. The clonotype comes from a human donor with acute or convalescent COVID-19. The donor label of this sample is uncertain. DNA of the CDR3: TGTGCCAGCAGTCCGTATGGACAGGGTAGCAATCAGCCCCAGCATTTT. Amino acid sequence: CASSPYGQGSNQPQHF.